The 16 T cell receptor beta chains in this list originate from one sample, sequenced in a study of blood T cells in healthy people across ages. Through a sample-barcoded 5' primer and a J-beta primer mix, a second PCR was run for about 6 to 11 cycles. TCRdb reprocessed the 5' RACE reads with MiXCR, giving one entry per CDR3 protein. The table records 1.5 million to 2 million distinct CDR3 sequences, 28% of them present only once. The sequencing sample was made of blood. The receptors originated from a woman aged 30 to 39 in good health.

As regards this clonotype: A single base separates this from a much larger clone, so it may be a read error. This chain's CDR3 is CACRPGTSGSSEQYF. As DNA, the CDR3 is TGTGCCTGCAGACCCGGGACTAGCGGGAGTTCCGAGCAGTACTTC. The chain uses TRBV12-3 or TRBV12-4 and TRBJ2-7, with TRBD2 identical over 14 bases. This CDR3 has 15 residues.

The rearrangement links TRBV27 to TRBJ1-4; no definite D call. The CDR3 has 15 residues. Germline CDR1 and CDR2: MNHEY and SMNVEV (reference sequence). Trimming stripped 3 bases from V and 7 bases from J, with 15 bases between. Written as DNA, the CDR3 is TGTGCCAGCAGTTTTTCATCTTTAATAGGTGAAAAACTGTTTTTT. This gives the protein CASSFSSLIGEKLFF.

This clonotype was recorded a few times. The V call is TRBV12-3 or TRBV12-4, the J call TRBJ1-5, with D unresolved. Trimming removed 8 bases at V and 2 bases at J, with 10 bases between. The CDR3 spans 13 residues. The chain's CDR3 is CASSITGNQPQHF. DNA for the CDR3: TGTGCCAGCTCGATAACGGGCAATCAGCCCCAGCATTTT.

The table lists this clonotype with a few counts. CDR3 nucleotides: TGCGCCAGCCAGATTAGCGGGGGGCCGTTGGAGACCCAGTACTTC. As protein: CASQISGGPLETQYF. This sequence joins TRBV4-1 and TRBJ2-5, with 10 bases lining up with TRBD2. Trimming removed 8 bases from V and 5 bases from J; junction bases left unmatched: 11. The CDR3 has 15 residues. CDR1 and CDR2 from the germline V gene are MGHRA and YSYEKL.

The rearrangement joins TRBV12-3 or TRBV12-4 to TRBJ2-5; 11 nucleotides line up with TRBD1. There are 14 residues in the CDR3. J was trimmed by 4 bases and V by 8 bases; bases with no gene match: 6. This CDR3 reads CASCGQGASETQYF. DNA of the CDR3: TGTGCCAGCTGTGGACAGGGGGCTTCAGAGACCCAGTACTTC.

Comments on this clonotype: Being one base from a much bigger clone, this may be a read error. The CDR3 sequence: CASRTPGQGNCEQYF. For the CDR3, the DNA is TGTGCCAGCAGAACACCGGGACAGGGGAACTGCGAGCAGTACTTC. The chain links TRBV6-5 to TRBJ2-7; TRBD1 matches 10 bases. V lost 6 bases, J lost 6 bases, and 11 bases stayed unmatched. This CDR3 region has 15 residues. Looked up from germline, CDR1 is MNHEY and CDR2 is SVGAGI.

There are many counts of this clonotype. This chain connects TRBV6-6 to TRBJ2-7; 7 bases map to TRBD2. Germline V lookup: CDR1 MNHNY, CDR2 SVGAGI (reference sequence). V was clipped by 6 bases and J by 3 bases; unmatched bases: 8. This CDR3 contains 14 residues. The chain's CDR3 is CASRPTSEGYEQYF. CDR3 nucleotides: TGTGCCAGCAGGCCCACTAGCGAGGGCTACGAGCAGTACTTC.

J is TRBJ2-7 and V is TRBV10-2; 12 nucleotides match TRBD2. V gave up 5 bases and J gave up 1 base; unmatched junction bases: 6. The CDR3 is made up of 16 amino acids. Germline loops: CDR1 WSHSY, CDR2 SAAADI. The CDR3 sequence is CASSRTSGVISYEQYF. The CDR3 nucleotides read TGCGCCAGCAGTCGGACTAGCGGGGTCATTTCCTACGAGCAGTACTTC.

Here the CDR3 reads CASSIPLTDTQYF. CDR3 nucleotides: TGTGCCAGCAGTATACCCCTCACAGATACGCAGTATTTT. The chain joins TRBV28 to TRBJ2-3; D call uncertain. In germline, CDR1 is MDHEN, CDR2 SYDVKM. V shed 5 bases and J shed 2 bases, with 8 bases lying between them. There are 13 residues in the CDR3.

This clonotype showed up just once. The rearrangement joins TRBV9 to TRBJ2-2; D not certain. CDR1 is SGDLS and CDR2 is YYNGEE in the germline V gene. V was shortened by 3 bases and J by 3 bases, with 6 bases between the two germline ends. The CDR3 consists of 13 residues. CDR3 sequence reads: CASSALDTGELFF. The CDR3 coding sequence is TGTGCCAGCAGCGCGTTGGACACCGGGGAGCTGTTTTTT.

The sample holds a few counts of this clonotype. The rearrangement links TRBV28 to TRBJ2-7; D is perhaps TRBD1 or TRBD2 (5 bases each). Trimming shortened V by 3 bases and J by 4 bases, and 19 bases separated the two germline ends. The CDR3 consists of 16 residues. Germline V gene lookup returns CDR1 MDHEN and CDR2 SYDVKM. CDR3 nucleotides: TGTGCCAGCAGTTTTCCTGGGACGGAAAACTTATACGAGCAGTACTTC. Residues: CASSFPGTENLYEQYF.

The count of this clonotype is one. This may be a read error: a much more frequent sequence differs by one nucleotide. V and J are TRBV20-1 and TRBJ1-2; D call uncertain. The germline V and J ends were trimmed by 2 bases and 2 bases, with 9 bases remaining between them. The CDR3 spans 13 residues. Germline CDR1 is DFQATT and CDR2 is SNEGSKA (reference sequence). CDR3 loop: CSARSDGNYGYTF. The CDR3, as DNA: TGCAGTGCTAGATCAGACGGGAACTATGGCTACACCTTC.

The rearrangement links TRBV6-2 or TRBV6-3 to TRBJ1-6; D is possibly TRBD1 (6 bases). CDR1 MNHEY and CDR2 SVGEGT come from the germline V gene. The length of the CDR3 is 15 residues. V dropped 5 bases and J dropped 7 bases, with 15 bases sitting between them. The CDR3 DNA follows: TGTGCCAGCAGTAACCCGAGGGGGAACAATTCACCCCTCCACTTT. Translation: CASSNPRGNNSPLHF.

This clonotype was detected many times. DNA of the CDR3: TGCGCCAGCAGCCTCGGGACAGGGCCAGAAGAGACCCAGTACTTC. It codes for CASSLGTGPEETQYF. The chain has TRBV5-1 and TRBJ2-5; TRBD1 aligns across 9 bases. The V and J ends lost 4 bases and 3 bases, in that order; junction bases with no gene match: 7. The germline V gene encodes CDR1 SGHRS and CDR2 YFSETQ. CDR3 length: 15 amino acids.

This clonotype has a handful of counts. J is TRBJ2-3 and V is TRBV10-2, with D possibly being TRBD2 (6 bases). Per the germline V gene, CDR1 is WSHSY and CDR2 is SAAADI. This CDR3 has 14 amino acids. Trimming removed 8 bases at V and 4 bases at J, with 16 bases between. CDR3 loop: CASRLGGVSDTQYF. In nucleotides, the CDR3 is TGCGCCAGCCGACTAGGCGGGGTGTCAGATACGCAGTATTTT.

This clonotype was observed at least ten times. The V gene is TRBV29-1, the J gene TRBJ2-7; D is uncertain. V was trimmed by 5 bases and J by 2 bases, leaving 7 bases between them. The CDR3 contains 11 residues. In germline, CDR1 is SQVTM, CDR2 ANQGSEA. CDR3 DNA: TGCAGCGTTACGGTCACCTACGAGCAGTACTTC. Translating gives CSVTVTYEQYF.